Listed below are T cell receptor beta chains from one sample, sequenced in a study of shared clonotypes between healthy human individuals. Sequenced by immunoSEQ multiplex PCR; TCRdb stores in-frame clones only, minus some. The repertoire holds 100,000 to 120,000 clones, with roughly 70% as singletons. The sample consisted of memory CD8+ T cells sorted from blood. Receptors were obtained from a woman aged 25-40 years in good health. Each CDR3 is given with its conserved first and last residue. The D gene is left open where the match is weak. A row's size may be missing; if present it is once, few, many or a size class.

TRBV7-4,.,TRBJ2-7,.,CASSPPHEQYF,TGTGCCAGCAGCCCTCCGCACGAGCAGTACTTC
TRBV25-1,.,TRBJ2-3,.,CASSESGGTTDTQYF,TGTGCCAGCAGTGAATCGGGCGGGACCACAGATACGCAGTATTTT
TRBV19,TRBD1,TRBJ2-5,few,CASSIWDRGSETQYF,TGTGCCAGTAGTATTTGGGACAGGGGATCCGAGACCCAGTACTTC
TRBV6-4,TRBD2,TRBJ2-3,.,CASSEASGRDTQYF,TGTGCCAGCAGTGAAGCCAGCGGGAGAGATACGCAGTATTTT
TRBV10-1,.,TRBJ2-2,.,CASSQTKAGTGELFF,TGCGCCAGCAGTCAGACGAAAGCCGGCACCGGGGAGCTGTTTTTT
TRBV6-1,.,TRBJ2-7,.,CASSEIYEQYF,TGTGCCAGCAGTGAAATATACGAGCAGTACTTC
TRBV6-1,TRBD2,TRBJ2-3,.,CAIKAGVGDTQYF,TGTGCCATCAAAGCGGGAGTGGGAGATACGCAGTATTTT
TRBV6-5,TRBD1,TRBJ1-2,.,CASRGQGVNGYTF,TGTGCCAGCAGGGGACAGGGAGTTAATGGCTACACCTTC
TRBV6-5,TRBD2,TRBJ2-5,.,CASSPSTSGTETQYF,TGTGCCAGCAGTCCTTCTACTAGCGGGACGGAGACCCAGTACTTC
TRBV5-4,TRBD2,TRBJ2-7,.,CASSSRDSGSYEQYF,TGTGCCAGCAGCTCCAGAGATAGCGGGAGCTACGAGCAGTACTTC
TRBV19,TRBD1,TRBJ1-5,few,CASRQGVLGQPQHF,TGTGCCTCAAGACAGGGGGTTTTGGGTCAGCCCCAGCATTTT
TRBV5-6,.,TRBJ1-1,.,CASSPRTASEAFF,TGTGCCAGCAGCCCGAGGACAGCTTCTGAAGCTTTCTTT
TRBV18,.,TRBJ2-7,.,CASSGYRGYEQYF,TGTGCCAGCTCAGGCTATCGCGGCTACGAGCAGTACTTC
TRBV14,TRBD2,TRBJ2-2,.,CASSPGTSGSMNTGELFF,TGTGCCAGCAGCCCTGGGACTAGCGGGAGTATGAACACCGGGGAGCTGTTTTTT
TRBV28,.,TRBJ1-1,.,CASSLEFGENTEAFF,TGTGCCAGCAGTTTGGAGTTCGGGGAGAACACTGAAGCTTTCTTT
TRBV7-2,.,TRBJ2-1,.,CASSLWPLAPRGRNEQFF,TGTGCCAGCAGCTTGTGGCCACTAGCGCCCAGGGGACGAAATGAGCAGTTCTTC
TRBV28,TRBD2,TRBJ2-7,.,CASSSGTRAYEQYF,TGTGCCAGCAGCTCCGGGACTAGGGCCTACGAGCAGTACTTC
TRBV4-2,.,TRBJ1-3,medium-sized,CASSQGLGEGNTIYF,TGTGCCAGCAGCCAAGGACTTGGGGAAGGAAACACCATATATTTT
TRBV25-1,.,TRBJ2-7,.,CASSESSQDGTYEQYF,TGTGCCAGCAGTGAGAGCTCACAGGACGGTACCTACGAGCAGTACTTC
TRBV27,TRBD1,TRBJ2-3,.,CASRGDRGLYTDTQYF,TGTGCCAGCAGGGGGGACAGGGGGCTCTACACAGATACGCAGTATTTT
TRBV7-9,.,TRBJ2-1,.,CASSPPDYLRQFF,TGTGCCAGCAGCCCACCGGACTACCTGCGGCAGTTCTTC